Following are 20 T cell receptor beta chains from one sample sequenced in a study of sequential checkpoint blockade in melanoma. The table came from immunoSEQ multiplex PCR; TCRdb's copy has only in-frame clones and leaves some out. The sample contains roughly 7,000 clones, roughly 28% of which appear only once. Treatment in this sample: randomized to nivolumab then ipilimumab (arm A) or the reverse (arm B). The material sequenced was tumor tissue (inferred from file names), taken from a patient given nivolumab and ipilimumab in sequence. These receptors came from a human donor with melanoma.

The table lists this clone with a few counts. The chain couples TRBV28 to TRBJ1-3; D ambiguous. With 7 bases removed from V and 5 bases from J, the gap between germline ends came to 12 bases. In germline, CDR1 is MDHEN, CDR2 SYDVKM. The CDR3 runs 13 residues. The CDR3 DNA reads as TGTGCCAGCACCCGGGTAGCGCGAAACACCATATATTTT. This codes for CASTRVARNTIYF.

This chain uses TRBV10-3 with TRBJ1-5; D gene ambiguous. V lost 2 bases and J lost 1, with 6 bases in between. Germline lookup yields CDR1 ENHRY and CDR2 SYGVKD. This CDR3 has 14 amino acids. DNA of the CDR3: TGTGCCATCAGTGAGGGTGTCAGCAATCAGCCCCAGCATTTT. Translating gives CAISEGVSNQPQHF.

The V and J genes are TRBV19 and TRBJ1-5; D perhaps matches TRBD1 (6 bases). The length of the CDR3 is 14 residues. Germline values: CDR1 LNHDA, CDR2 SQIVND (reference sequence). The germline V and J ends were trimmed by 5 bases and 1 base, with 9 bases remaining between them. CDR3 in DNA: TGTGCCAGTAGTGTACAGGGAAGCAATCAGCCCCAGCATTTT. It is translated as CASSVQGSNQPQHF.

V gene TRBV1 combines with J gene TRBJ1-2; the D call in the table, TRBD1, was not verified against the DNA. TRBV1 is a pseudogene locus. The CDR3 runs 17 residues. The CDR3 spells CASSQDVATGGRDGYTF. The CDR3 region has the DNA TGCGCCAGCAGCCAAGATGTGGCGACAGGGGGCAGAGATGGCTACACCTTC.

The rearrangement links TRBV18 to TRBJ1-1; perhaps TRBD1 as D (5 bases). The CDR3 covers 14 residues. Germline V gene sequence: CDR1 KGHSH, CDR2 LQKENI. V was clipped by 2 bases and J by 0 bases, with 7 bases between them. The CDR3 coding sequence is TGTGCCAGCTCACCAGGGGGGATGAACACTGAAGCTTTCTTT. Translation: CASSPGGMNTEAFF.

The chain links TRBV18 to TRBJ1-1; no clear D. Per the germline V gene, CDR1 is KGHSH and CDR2 is LQKENI. Trimming left V 3 bases short and J 1 base short, with 3 bases between. This CDR3 region has 12 residues. The CDR3 DNA follows: TGTGCCAGCTCACCGACGAACACTGAAGCTTTCTTT. This codes for CASSPTNTEAFF.

This chain links TRBV6-8 with TRBJ2-7, with D unresolved. The ends were cut back, 4 bases at V and 1 base at J, with 14 bases in the middle. The CDR3 loop spans 15 amino acids. Germline values: CDR1 MNHGY, CDR2 SAAAGT. This CDR3 reads CASSSWARESYEQYF. CDR3 coding DNA: TGTGCCAGCAGTTCCTGGGCACGTGAGTCCTACGAGCAGTACTTC.

This clone was detected only a few times. The chain combines TRBV11-3 with TRBJ2-7; D may be TRBD1 (5 bases). Trimming took off 5 bases at V and 2 bases at J, with 13 bases between the two ends. Looked up from germline, CDR1 is SGHNT and CDR2 is YENEEA. The CDR3 is made up of 14 amino acids. In DNA form, the CDR3 reads TGTGCCAGCAGCCCAGGGAATACACCCTACGAGCAGTACTTC. Its translation is CASSPGNTPYEQYF. The complete variable domain, with remaining parts taken from reference TRBV11-3 and TRBJ2-7, reads EAGVVQSPRYKIIEKKQPVAFWCNPISGHNTLYWYLQNLGQGPELLIRYENEEAVDDSQLPKDRFSAERLKGVDSTLKIQPAELGDSAVYLCASSPGNTPYEQYFGPGTRLTVT.

This clone is termed medium-sized. The CDR3 DNA sequence: TGTGCCAGCAGCCCCTACTCCGGGACAGGGACCAACGAGCAGTACTTC. This encodes CASSPYSGTGTNEQYF. The V call is TRBV11-3, the J call TRBJ2-7; 9 positions match TRBD1. Germline V lookup: CDR1 SGHNT, CDR2 YENEEA. Trimming at V came to 5 bases and at J to 5 bases, leaving 13 bases not matched to a gene. The CDR3 is 16 residues long. The full variable domain, with the rest looked up from reference TRBV11-3 and TRBJ2-7, is EAGVVQSPRYKIIEKKQPVAFWCNPISGHNTLYWYLQNLGQGPELLIRYENEEAVDDSQLPKDRFSAERLKGVDSTLKIQPAELGDSAVYLCASSPYSGTGTNEQYFGPGTRLTVT.

The rearrangement joins TRBV6-8 to TRBJ1-2; maybe TRBD1 (6 bases). CDR3 size: 14 residues. Germline V gene data show CDR1 as MNHGY and CDR2 as SAAAGT. Trimming stripped 2 bases from V and 5 bases from J, with 12 bases between. The CDR3 DNA reads TGTGCCAGCAGTTACGGGGTACAGGGATATGGCTACACCTTC. It translates to CASSYGVQGYGYTF.

The chain carries TRBV19 and TRBJ1-2, with 7 bases identical to TRBD1. V shed 10 bases and J 8 bases; nucleotides not matched to a gene: 10. Germline V CDR1 and CDR2: LNHDA, SQIVND (reference sequence). The CDR3 is made up of 12 amino acids. The CDR3 spells CATETGFQGYTF. CDR3 in DNA: TGTGCCACCGAGACAGGGTTTCAAGGCTACACCTTC.

This clone has a count of ten or more. The rearrangement links TRBV6-8 to TRBJ2-1; D ambiguous. Trimming pared 0 bases from V and 6 bases from J, leaving 6 bases between. Per the germline V gene, CDR1 is MNHGY and CDR2 is SAAAGT. The CDR3 totals 13 residues. CDR3 sequence reads: CASSYSSLNEQFF. CDR3 in DNA: TGTGCCAGCAGTTACTCCAGTCTCAATGAGCAGTTCTTC.

This chain uses TRBV6-8 with TRBJ2-7; perhaps TRBD2 as D (5 bases). There are 14 residues in the CDR3. Trimming left V 4 bases short and J 7 bases short, with 17 bases between. CDR1 MNHGY and CDR2 SAAAGT come from the germline V gene. CDR3 nucleotides: TGTGCCAGCAGTTCCGCGACTATAACCAGGGAGCAGTACTTC. Protein: CASSSATITREQYF.

This clone is classed as medium-sized. This chain uses TRBV11-3 with TRBJ2-1, with 7 bases aligning to TRBD2. Trimming removed 3 bases from V and 1 base from J; junction bases left unmatched: 12. This CDR3 has 18 amino acids. Germline CDR1 SGHNT, CDR2 YENEEA. The CDR3 here is CASSFQTSMGGSYNEQFF. CDR3 nucleotides: TGTGCCAGCAGCTTTCAGACTAGCATGGGGGGATCCTACAATGAGCAGTTCTTC.

The chain employs TRBV14 and TRBJ1-1; the D is unclear. The CDR3 sequence is 13 residues long. CDR1 is SGHDN, CDR2 FVKESK, per germline. Trimming took 2 bases from V and 3 from J, leaving 7 bases between them. CDR3 bases: TGTGCCAGCAGCCAATCTCGGGACACTGAAGCTTTCTTT. It is translated as CASSQSRDTEAFF.

In its sample, this clone was seen many times. The V gene is TRBV23-1, the J gene TRBJ2-3; D unresolved. TRBV23-1 is designated an ORF whose function remains uncertain. CDR3 size: 13 residues. Trimming removed 6 bases at V and 2 bases at J, with 9 bases between. CDR3 loop: CASSLSSTDTQYF. The CDR3 nucleotides read TGCGCCAGCAGCTTATCATCCACAGATACGCAGTATTTT.

This clone has more than one count but fewer than ten. V is TRBV28 and J is TRBJ2-1; 7 bases agree with TRBD1. CDR1 is MDHEN, CDR2 SYDVKM, per germline. The CDR3 consists of 16 residues. Germline trimming cut 3 bases from V and 10 bases from J; bases unmatched to any gene: 15. The CDR3 DNA reads as TGTGCCAGCAGTTTCCCTCGACAGGGCCCCATGTTGGAGCAGTTCTTC. It codes for CASSFPRQGPMLEQFF.

This clone was detected ten times or more. V gene TRBV6-8 combines with J gene TRBJ1-1; 7 bases fit TRBD1. This CDR3 has 14 residues. J was trimmed by 1 base and V by 6 bases; bases with no gene match: 5. CDR1 is MNHGY and CDR2 is SAAAGT in the germline V gene. CDR3 in amino acids: CASREGATNTEAFF. CDR3 nucleotide sequence: TGTGCCAGCAGGGAGGGGGCCACGAACACTGAAGCTTTCTTT.

V gene TRBV19 combines with J gene TRBJ2-6; the D gene could be TRBD1 or TRBD2 (5 bases each). Looked up from germline, CDR1 is LNHDA and CDR2 is SQIVND (reference sequence). Trimming cost V 5 bases and J 0 bases, with 11 bases left between them. This CDR3 contains 16 residues. CDR3: CASSPPGSSGANVLTF. The CDR3 bases are TGTGCCAGTAGTCCCCCAGGGAGCTCTGGGGCCAACGTCCTGACTTTC.

This chain connects TRBV5-1 to TRBJ2-2; TRBD1 matches at 10 bases. The CDR3 is 16 residues long. Germline V lookup: CDR1 SGHRS, CDR2 YFSETQ. J was trimmed by 5 bases and V by 0 bases; bases with no gene match: 4. CDR3 amino acids: CASSLAGTGATGELFF. Here the CDR3 DNA reads TGCGCCAGCAGCTTGGCTGGGACAGGGGCTACCGGGGAGCTGTTTTTT.